This T cell receptor (beta chain) derives from a study of radiation and T cells in renal cell carcinoma. Study-wide results and limits: Baseline intratumoral clonotype presence is unknown without pretreatment biopsies. Top 100 clonotypes averaged approximately 50% in irradiated versus about 43% in nephrectomy-only tumors. Dominant CDR3 motifs were more common in irradiated tumors than controls.

Germline lookup yields CDR1 SGHNT and CDR2 YYREEE (reference sequence). This CDR3 contains 14 residues. Trimming took 0 bases from V and 8 from J, leaving 12 bases between them. Treatment here: 15 Gy SBRT to primary tumor, nephrectomy 4 weeks later. Nephrectomy followed 15 Gy stereotactic body radiation by 4 weeks. Libraries were prepared by immunoSEQ multiplex PCR; TCRdb keeps only in-frame clonotypes and omits some of them. Of fewer than 15,000 clones listed, 33% are singletons. A few counts support this clone. Its antigen is unknown. Other DNA sequences in this specimen translate into the identical CDR3.

This TCR came from a man in his 60s with renal cell carcinoma. The material was tumor tissue, obtained from a patient whose treatment included radiotherapy and nephrectomy. The chain uses TRBV5-4 and TRBJ2-1, with D tentatively TRBD2 (6 bases). In DNA, the CDR3 is TGTGCCAGCAGCTTGGGGGGAGGATATGATGAGCAGTTCTTC. Translated, it gives CASSLGGGYDEQFF. The whole variable domain, remainder taken from reference TRBV5-4 and TRBJ2-1, is ETGVTQSPTHLIKTRGQQVTLRCSSQSGHNTVSWYQQALGQGPQFIFQYYREEENGRGNFPPRFSGLQFPNYSSELNVNALELDDSALYLCASSLGGGYDEQFFGPGTRLTVL.